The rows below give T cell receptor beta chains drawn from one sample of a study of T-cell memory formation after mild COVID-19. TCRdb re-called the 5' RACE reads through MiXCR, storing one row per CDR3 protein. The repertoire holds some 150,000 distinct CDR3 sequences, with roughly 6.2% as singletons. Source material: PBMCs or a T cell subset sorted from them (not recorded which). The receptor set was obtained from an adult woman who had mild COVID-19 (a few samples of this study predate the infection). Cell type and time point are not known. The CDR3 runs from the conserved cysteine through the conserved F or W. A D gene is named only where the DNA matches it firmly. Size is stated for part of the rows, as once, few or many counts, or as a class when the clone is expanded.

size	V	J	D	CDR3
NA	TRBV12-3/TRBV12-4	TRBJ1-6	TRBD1	CASSLGGRGLDNSPLHF
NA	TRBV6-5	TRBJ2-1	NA	CASSPRTGDEQFF
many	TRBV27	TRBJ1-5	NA	CASSRWGRNQPQHF
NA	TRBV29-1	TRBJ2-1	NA	CNPGRRNEQFF
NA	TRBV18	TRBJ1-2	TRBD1	CASSPGVTGGRNYGYTF
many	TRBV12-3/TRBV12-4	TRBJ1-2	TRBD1	CASSLMTGGGGYTF
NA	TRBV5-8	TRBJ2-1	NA	CASSLAIQPRAVNEQFF
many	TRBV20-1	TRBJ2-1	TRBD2	CSARAGSSGRAFYNEQFF
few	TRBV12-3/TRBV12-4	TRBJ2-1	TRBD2	CASHARGYNNEQFF
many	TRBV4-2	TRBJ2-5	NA	CASSQAAGRETQYF
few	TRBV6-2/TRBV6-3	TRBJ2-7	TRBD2	CASRRGAGGLYEQYF
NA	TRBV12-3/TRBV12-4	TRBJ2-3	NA	CASSPPGAYTDTQYF
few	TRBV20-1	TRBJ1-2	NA	CSARWTALRGGYTF
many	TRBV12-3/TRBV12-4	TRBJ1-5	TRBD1	CASSLGQSNQPQHF
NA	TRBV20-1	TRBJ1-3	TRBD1	CSAARQGGNTIYF
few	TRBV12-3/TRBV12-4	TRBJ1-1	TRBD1	CASSLVKRWDRGRDTEAFF
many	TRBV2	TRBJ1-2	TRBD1	CASSALFGQGANYGYTF
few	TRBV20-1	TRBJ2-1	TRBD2	CSAWGLAGVNEQFF
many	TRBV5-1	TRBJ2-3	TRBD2	CASSLPGTSGGTDTQYF
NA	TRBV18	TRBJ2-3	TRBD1	CASSVRDRTDTQYF
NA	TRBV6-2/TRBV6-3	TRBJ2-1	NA	CASSYGGPRRRARSYNEQFF
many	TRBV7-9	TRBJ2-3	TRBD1	CASREHYRDRGDTQYF
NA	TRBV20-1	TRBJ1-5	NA	CSARDPGDNSNQPQHF
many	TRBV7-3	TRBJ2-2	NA	CASSLIGADTGELFF
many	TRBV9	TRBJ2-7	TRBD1	CASSAMDRGYDEQYF
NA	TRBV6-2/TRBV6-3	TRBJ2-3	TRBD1	CASSTGGSGTDTQYF
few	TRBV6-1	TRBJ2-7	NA	CASSVRDGKSYEQYF
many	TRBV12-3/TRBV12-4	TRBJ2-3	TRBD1	CASIRTGGFTDTQYF
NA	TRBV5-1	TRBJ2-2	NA	CASSLSRGNTGELFF
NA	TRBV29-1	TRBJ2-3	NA	CSVVGLRGSDTQYF
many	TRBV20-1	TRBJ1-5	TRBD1	CSARDRDRGSIFGNQPQHF
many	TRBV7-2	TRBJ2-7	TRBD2	CASSSRAGRYEQYF
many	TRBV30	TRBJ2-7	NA	CAWTGHRAYEQYF
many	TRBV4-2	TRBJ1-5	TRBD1	CASSQGVQGSNQPQHF
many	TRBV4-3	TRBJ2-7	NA	CASSQAEGFEQYF
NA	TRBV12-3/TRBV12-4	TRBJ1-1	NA	CASSSRGLEAFF
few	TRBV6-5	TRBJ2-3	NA	CASSYSGFREDTQYF
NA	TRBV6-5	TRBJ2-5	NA	CASSYTYQETQYF
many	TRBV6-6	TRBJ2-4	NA	CASSYLEGVNIQYF
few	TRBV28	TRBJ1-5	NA	CASSSSHQPQHF